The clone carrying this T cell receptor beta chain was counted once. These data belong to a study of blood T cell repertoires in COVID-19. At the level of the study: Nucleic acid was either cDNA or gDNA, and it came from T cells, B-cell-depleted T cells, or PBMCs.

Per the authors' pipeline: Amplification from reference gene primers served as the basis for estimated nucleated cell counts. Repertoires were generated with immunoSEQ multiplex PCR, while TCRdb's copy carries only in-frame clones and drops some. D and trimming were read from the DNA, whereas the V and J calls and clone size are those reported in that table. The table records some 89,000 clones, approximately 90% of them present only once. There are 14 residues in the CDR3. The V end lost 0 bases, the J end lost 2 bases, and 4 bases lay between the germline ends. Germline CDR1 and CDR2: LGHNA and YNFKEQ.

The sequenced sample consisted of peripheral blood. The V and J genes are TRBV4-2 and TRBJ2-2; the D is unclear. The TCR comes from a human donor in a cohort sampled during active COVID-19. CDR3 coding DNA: TGTGCCAGCAGCCAAGAACTTAACACCGGGGAGCTGTTTTTT. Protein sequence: CASSQELNTGELFF.